Following are 29 T cell receptor beta chains from one sample sequenced in a study of PD-1 blockade in classical Hodgkin lymphoma. The time point is: cycle 4 day 1 (C4D1), after 6 weeks of nivolumab. All patients relapsed after autologous stem cell transplantation, and brentuximab vedotin exposure varied. The repertoire was sequenced with immunoSEQ multiplex PCR; TCRdb's copy has only in-frame clones and lacks some. The repertoire has about 41,000 clones, 65% to 70% of them found once; the top ten carry approximately 2.4%. The starting material was peripheral blood mononuclear cells (PBMCs), obtained before the fourth cycle of nivolumab. These receptors all come from a human donor with classical Hodgkin lymphoma.

This clone was observed a handful of times. The chain is built from TRBV7-8 and TRBJ2-1, with TRBD2 as a possible D gene (5 bases). Trimming pared 8 bases from V and 7 bases from J, leaving 6 bases between. Germline V gene data show CDR1 as SGHVS and CDR2 as FQNEAQ. The length of the CDR3 is 10 residues. The CDR3 sequence is CASWRNEQFF. As DNA, the CDR3 is TGTGCCAGCTGGAGGAATGAGCAGTTCTTC.

This sequence joins TRBV7-2 and TRBJ1-4; no firm D call. This CDR3 is 17 amino acids long. Germline loops: CDR1 SGHTA, CDR2 FQGNSA. Trimming cost V 3 bases and J 1 base, with 15 bases left between them. The CDR3 region is CASSLYGGSETNEKLFF. CDR3 DNA sequence: TGTGCCAGCAGCTTGTATGGAGGGTCGGAAACTAATGAAAAACTGTTTTTT.

DNA for the CDR3: TGTGCCAGCAGCTTAACAGGGGACGGCTACGAGCAGTACTTC. This encodes CASSLTGDGYEQYF. The chain recombines TRBV7-3 with TRBJ2-7; either TRBD1 or TRBD2 may fit D (5 bases each). The germline CDR1 and CDR2 sequences are SGHTA and FQGTGA. Trimming pared 0 bases from V and 3 bases from J, leaving 9 bases between. The CDR3 is made up of 14 amino acids.

This clone was counted between two and nine times. V gene TRBV11-1 combines with J gene TRBJ1-1, with TRBD1 matching over 7 bases. Per germline, CDR1 SGHAT and CDR2 FQDESV (reference sequence). The CDR3 consists of 17 residues. V shed 5 bases, J shed 1 base, and the junction held 13 bases outside the gene matches. CDR3 amino acids: CASSIRPTGEPNTEAFF. CDR3 sequence (DNA): TGTGCCAGCAGCATCCGTCCCACAGGGGAACCGAACACTGAAGCTTTCTTT.

V and J are TRBV7-3 and TRBJ1-2; D may be TRBD1 (5 bases). The length of the CDR3 is 13 residues. Trimming removed 2 bases at V and 6 bases at J, with 10 bases between. The germline V gene encodes CDR1 SGHTA and CDR2 FQGTGA. The DNA of the CDR3 is TGTGCCAGCAGCTTAGGGGAAGGGGATGGCTACACCTTC. It codes for CASSLGEGDGYTF. Variable domain in full (rest from reference TRBV7-3 and TRBJ1-2): GAGVSQTPSNKVTEKGKYVELRCDPISGHTALYWYRQSLGQGPEFLIYFQGTGAADDSGLPNDRFFAVRPEGSVSTLKIQRTERGDSAVYLCASSLGEGDGYTFGSGTRLTVV.

CDR3 residues: CASSLDNLGDYEQYF. The CDR3 DNA reads as TGTGCCAGCAGCTTAGATAACTTGGGCGACTACGAGCAGTACTTC. J is TRBJ2-7 and V is TRBV11-2; D ambiguous. Germline V gives CDR1 SGHAT, CDR2 FQNNGV. Trimming left V 0 bases short and J 3 bases short, with 12 bases between. This CDR3 region has 15 residues.

This chain joins TRBV7-9 and TRBJ2-2, with D perhaps being TRBD1 or TRBD2 (5 bases each). V was cut by 0 bases and J by 5 bases, with 7 bases left in between. Germline V gene data show CDR1 as SEHNR and CDR2 as FQNEAQ (reference sequence). The CDR3 covers 14 residues. CDR3 in DNA: TGTGCCAGCAGCTTAGCCAGGGAGACCGGGGAGCTGTTTTTT. It translates to CASSLARETGELFF.

The V and J genes are TRBV30 and TRBJ2-2; TRBD1 matches at 7 bases. Per germline, CDR1 GTSNPN and CDR2 SVGIG (reference sequence). V gave up 0 bases and J gave up 0 bases; unmatched junction bases: 1. The CDR3 contains 15 residues. The CDR3 sequence is CAWSVGTANTGELFF. In nucleotides, the CDR3 is TGTGCCTGGAGTGTTGGGACAGCGAACACCGGGGAGCTGTTTTTT.

The chain couples TRBV19 to TRBJ2-1; D gene unclear. The V end was cut by 5 bases, the J end by 3 bases, with 8 bases between. The CDR3 consists of 13 residues. CDR1 is LNHDA, CDR2 SQIVND, per germline (reference sequence). The CDR3 here is CASSVGDYNEQFF. In DNA form, the CDR3 reads TGTGCCAGTAGTGTTGGGGACTACAATGAGCAGTTCTTC. Based on the CDR3 plus reference TRBV19 and TRBJ2-1, the full variable domain is DGGITQSPKYLFRKEGQNVTLSCEQNLNHDAMYWYRQDPGQGLRLIYYSQIVNDFQKGDIAEGYSVSREKKESFPLTVTSAQKNPTAFYLCASSVGDYNEQFFGPGTRLTVL.

There are a few counts of this clone. The J gene is TRBJ2-3, the V gene TRBV29-1; TRBD1 matches 8 bases. CDR3 length: 11 residues. Germline loops: CDR1 SQVTM, CDR2 ANQGSEA. V was pared by 2 bases and J by 8 bases, with 0 bases of the junction left unmatched. The CDR3 region has the DNA TGCAGCGTTGAAACAGGGGGTACGCAGTATTTT. Amino acid sequence: CSVETGGTQYF.

The CDR3 DNA follows: TGTGCCTGGAGTGTCGGAGGGGGTGGGCCCCAGCATTTT. Translation gives CAWSVGGGGPQHF. The chain links TRBV30 to TRBJ1-5; D may be TRBD1 (6 bases). CDR1 GTSNPN and CDR2 SVGIG come from the germline V gene (reference sequence). Trimming shortened V by 0 bases and J by 9 bases, and 12 bases separated the two germline ends. CDR3 length equals 13 residues.

This clone was detected a few times. V is TRBV2 and J is TRBJ1-2; 10 bases align to TRBD1. The CDR3 is made up of 15 amino acids. With 0 bases clipped from V and 6 bases from J, the junction kept 4 bases outside the gene matches. Germline V CDR1 and CDR2: SNHLY, FYNNEI. The CDR3 protein is CASSEAGQGINGYTF. CDR3 nucleotide sequence: TGTGCCAGCAGTGAAGCGGGACAGGGGATAAATGGCTACACCTTC.

This chain links TRBV7-2 with TRBJ2-6; the D is unclear. The CDR3 extends over 15 amino acids. Germline-derived CDR1 and CDR2 are SGHTA and FQGNSA. The V and J ends lost 5 bases and 1 base respectively, with 9 bases between them. CDR3 sequence reads: CASSLLESGANVLTF. The CDR3 region has the DNA TGTGCCAGCAGCCTCCTTGAGTCTGGGGCCAACGTCCTGACTTTC.

This clone has a handful of counts. V gene TRBV6-6 combines with J gene TRBJ1-5, with 9 bases aligning to TRBD1. CDR1 and CDR2 (germline): MNHNY, SVGAGI (reference sequence). V lost 4 bases and J lost 2; bases outside the gene matches: 0. The CDR3 loop spans 14 amino acids. CDR3 sequence reads: CASSWTGGNQPQHF. CDR3 bases: TGTGCCAGCAGTTGGACAGGGGGCAATCAGCCCCAGCATTTT.

The chain links TRBV7-8 to TRBJ2-3; 8 nucleotides agree with TRBD2. CDR3 length: 17 amino acids. The junction had 11 bases not matched to a gene; V was cut back by 5 bases and J by 1 base. Germline CDR1 is SGHVS and CDR2 is FQNEAQ. CDR3 nucleotide sequence: TGTGCCAGCAGCCTCCTCCACTTGCGGGGGGGCACAGATACGCAGTATTTT. This encodes CASSLLHLRGGTDTQYF.

The chain employs TRBV28 and TRBJ2-7, with TRBD1 as a possible D gene (6 bases). The CDR3 runs to 16 residues. Germline V gene data show CDR1 as MDHEN and CDR2 as SYDVKM. Trimming removed 3 bases at V and 2 bases at J, with 17 bases between. CDR3 amino acids: CASSLVQGSATYEQYF. The CDR3 coding sequence is TGTGCCAGCAGTTTGGTACAGGGATCCGCTACCTACGAGCAGTACTTC.

The rearrangement links TRBV7-9 to TRBJ1-2, with 11 bases aligning to TRBD1. CDR3 length: 16 residues. CDR1 and CDR2 (germline): SEHNR, FQNEAQ (reference sequence). The J segment lost 7 bases and the V segment lost 5 bases, leaving 12 bases of the junction unmatched. The CDR3 DNA sequence: TGTGCCAGCAGCCCAGTCGGGACAGGGGGGAATCCTGGCTACACCTTC. It encodes CASSPVGTGGNPGYTF.

The chain combines TRBV2 with TRBJ1-1, with D perhaps matching TRBD1 (5 bases). Germline assignment: CDR1 SNHLY and CDR2 FYNNEI. V was cut by 4 bases and J by 0 bases, with 15 bases left in between. The CDR3 consists of 16 residues. CDR3 sequence reads: CASSAMGTYMNTEAFF. CDR3 DNA: TGTGCCAGCAGTGCTATGGGGACCTATATGAACACTGAAGCTTTCTTT.

This clone is medium-sized by share. Additional DNA sequences in this sample encode the identical CDR3. The chain links TRBV6-5 to TRBJ1-5; no clear D gene. The CDR3 length is 12 residues. The germline CDR1 and CDR2 sequences are MNHEY and SVGAGI. Trimming stripped 0 bases from V and 6 bases from J, with 3 bases between. In DNA form, the CDR3 reads TGTGCCAGCAGTTACTCGAGTCAGCCCCAGCATTTT. Protein: CASSYSSQPQHF.

This clone appeared a single time. The chain uses TRBV29-1 and TRBJ2-2; D is unresolved. Trimming pared 4 bases from V and 0 bases from J, leaving 12 bases between. The CDR3 totals 15 residues. Germline V gene lookup returns CDR1 SQVTM and CDR2 ANQGSEA. This chain's CDR3 is CSVAISNANTGELFF. The CDR3 DNA reads TGCAGCGTTGCAATATCCAACGCGAACACCGGGGAGCTGTTTTTT.

This sequence joins TRBV6-5 and TRBJ1-1; D is unclear. Trimming stripped 7 bases from V and 0 bases from J, with 12 bases between. This CDR3 comprises 14 residues. Germline CDR1 reads MNHEY; CDR2 reads SVGAGI. The CDR3 coding sequence is TGTGCCAGCACTTTAGGACGGATGAACACTGAAGCTTTCTTT. This translates into CASTLGRMNTEAFF.

The rearrangement joins TRBV5-3 to TRBJ1-1; the D is unclear. TRBV5-3 is flagged as an ORF with uncertain function. This CDR3 has 13 amino acids. The germline V and J ends were trimmed by 0 bases and 1 base, with 4 bases remaining between them. In DNA form, the CDR3 reads TGTGCCAGAAGCTTGGGCCGGAACACTGAAGCTTTCTTT. This codes for CARSLGRNTEAFF.

V gene TRBV13 combines with J gene TRBJ1-2, with D unresolved. CDR3 size: 12 residues. The V end was cut by 5 bases, the J end by 1 base, with 5 bases between. Germline values: CDR1 PRHDT, CDR2 FYEKMQ (reference sequence). For the CDR3, the DNA is TGTGCCAGCAGCAGGGTTAACTATGGCTACACCTTC. Translating gives CASSRVNYGYTF.

This chain links TRBV4-3 with TRBJ2-7, with 9 bases identical to TRBD1. Germline V gives CDR1 LGHNA, CDR2 YSLEER. J was trimmed by 2 bases and V by 4 bases; bases with no gene match: 6. This CDR3 comprises 15 residues. The CDR3 reads CASSRSGQGTYEQYF. The CDR3 nucleotides are TGCGCCAGCAGCCGGTCAGGACAGGGGACCTACGAGCAGTACTTC.

V and J are TRBV6-1 and TRBJ1-5, with D perhaps matching TRBD1 (5 bases). Trimming stripped 4 bases from V and 0 bases from J, with 16 bases between. The CDR3 runs to 17 residues. Per germline, CDR1 MNHNS and CDR2 SASEGT. The CDR3 nucleotides read TGTGCCAGCAGTGCTGGTCGGGGGGGATATAGCAATCAGCCCCAGCATTTT. The encoded protein is CASSAGRGGYSNQPQHF.

The V call is TRBV18, the J call TRBJ2-7; TRBD2 matches 8 bases. CDR3 length: 15 amino acids. Trimming took 6 bases from V and 0 from J; bases not matched to a gene: 7. In germline, CDR1 is KGHSH, CDR2 LQKENI. The CDR3 bases are TGTGCCAGCTCCGGGGGGGGGACGAACTCCTACGAGCAGTACTTC. Protein product: CASSGGGTNSYEQYF. The complete variable domain, with remaining parts taken from reference TRBV18 and TRBJ2-7, reads NAGVMQNPRHLVRRRGQEARLRCSPMKGHSHVYWYRQLPEEGLKFMVYLQKENIIDESGMPKERFSAEFPKEGPSILRIQQVVRGDSAAYFCASSGGGTNSYEQYFGPGTRLTVT.

The genes are TRBV9 and TRBJ1-4; 9 bases are a match to TRBD1. The CDR3 sequence is 14 residues long. V shed 4 bases, J shed 4 bases, and the junction held 2 bases outside the gene matches. Germline V gene sequence: CDR1 SGDLS, CDR2 YYNGEE. The chain's CDR3 is CASSSTGGNEKLFF. The CDR3 DNA reads TGTGCCAGCAGCTCGACAGGGGGTAATGAAAAACTGTTTTTT.

Only a few counts were recorded for this clone. The chain joins TRBV7-9 to TRBJ2-1, with 9 bases fitting TRBD1. CDR3 size: 16 residues. Germline V gene lookup returns CDR1 SEHNR and CDR2 FQNEAQ (reference sequence). V lost 6 bases to trimming and J lost 11 bases; unmatched junction nucleotides: 17. CDR3 amino acids: CASRGDRDREDGKQFF. The CDR3 nucleotides read TGTGCCAGCAGGGGGGATCGGGACAGGGAAGATGGGAAGCAGTTCTTC.

This chain links TRBV6-6 with TRBJ1-2, with D possibly matching TRBD1 (6 bases). This CDR3 is 13 amino acids long. Trimming pared 8 bases from V and 4 bases from J, leaving 14 bases between. Germline V lookup: CDR1 MNHNY, CDR2 SVGAGI (reference sequence). The CDR3: CASFFRDTYGYTF. The CDR3 DNA reads as TGTGCCAGCTTCTTCCGGGACACCTATGGCTACACCTTC.